The rows below give T cell receptor beta chains drawn from one sample of a study of brain T cells in children with intractable seizures. Profiled with immunoSEQ multiplex PCR; TCRdb holds only in-frame clones, not every one. The sample shows a few hundred thousand clones, over 85% of them seen only once. The sample was peripheral blood, taken around 5 months after surgery. The receptor set was obtained from a boy less than two years old with tuberous sclerosis and intractable seizures. Each CDR3 is given without its conserved first and last residue. Each record gives: D gene, J gene, V gene, CDR3 protein. D genes are given only for firm matches.

d_gene: NA
j_gene: TRBJ2-3
v_gene: TRBV7-9
CDR3aa: ASSSKPGPNRADTQY

d_gene: NA
j_gene: TRBJ1-3
v_gene: TRBV11-2
CDR3aa: ASSLEADNDSGNTIY

d_gene: TRBD2
j_gene: TRBJ2-7
v_gene: TRBV7-6
CDR3aa: ASSPGAGDLYEQY

d_gene: NA
j_gene: TRBJ1-1
v_gene: TRBV15
CDR3aa: ATSRESLNTEAF

d_gene: TRBD1
j_gene: TRBJ1-6
v_gene: TRBV4-2
CDR3aa: ASSRDRENSPLH

d_gene: TRBD1
j_gene: TRBJ1-1
v_gene: TRBV7-2
CDR3aa: ASSFGTGNTEAF

d_gene: TRBD1
j_gene: TRBJ1-1
v_gene: TRBV20-1
CDR3aa: SASRTGKPEAF

d_gene: TRBD2
j_gene: TRBJ2-2
v_gene: TRBV5-4
CDR3aa: ASSRTSGGDGELF

d_gene: TRBD1
j_gene: TRBJ2-7
v_gene: TRBV4-2
CDR3aa: ASSQANQGEYEQY

d_gene: NA
j_gene: TRBJ2-7
v_gene: TRBV10-3
CDR3aa: AISSTYEQY

d_gene: NA
j_gene: TRBJ2-6
v_gene: TRBV18
CDR3aa: ASSLGQGRYLGANVLT

d_gene: NA
j_gene: TRBJ1-3
v_gene: TRBV9
CDR3aa: ASSVRGGSGNTIY

d_gene: NA
j_gene: TRBJ1-2
v_gene: TRBV27
CDR3aa: ASSRTPDRDYGYT

d_gene: NA
j_gene: TRBJ2-7
v_gene: TRBV4-2
CDR3aa: ASSQEASGAYEQY

d_gene: NA
j_gene: TRBJ1-1
v_gene: TRBV27
CDR3aa: ASRPDTPNTEAF

d_gene: NA
j_gene: TRBJ2-2
v_gene: TRBV20-1
CDR3aa: SARVMGELF

d_gene: NA
j_gene: TRBJ2-6
v_gene: TRBV9
CDR3aa: ASSVSLGHPDSGANVLT

d_gene: TRBD2
j_gene: TRBJ2-3
v_gene: TRBV9
CDR3aa: ASSVMGRALDTQY

d_gene: TRBD1
j_gene: TRBJ1-2
v_gene: TRBV24-1
CDR3aa: ATSETGAPYGYT

d_gene: TRBD1
j_gene: TRBJ2-6
v_gene: TRBV10-1
CDR3aa: ASSPDRSGANVLT

d_gene: NA
j_gene: TRBJ2-3
v_gene: TRBV4-1
CDR3aa: ASSQEARGTDTQY

d_gene: TRBD1
j_gene: TRBJ1-5
v_gene: TRBV19
CDR3aa: ATSTGYNQPQH

d_gene: NA
j_gene: TRBJ1-3
v_gene: TRBV19
CDR3aa: ASNQGRPGNTIY

d_gene: NA
j_gene: TRBJ1-4
v_gene: TRBV12-3/TRBV12-4
CDR3aa: ASTITHGKLF

d_gene: NA
j_gene: TRBJ2-7
v_gene: TRBV11-2
CDR3aa: ASSLASPYEQY

d_gene: TRBD2
j_gene: TRBJ2-7
v_gene: TRBV5-5
CDR3aa: ASSSAGWGGTGEQY

d_gene: NA
j_gene: TRBJ1-2
v_gene: TRBV6-2/TRBV6-3
CDR3aa: ASSYLPTEYTNYGYT

d_gene: NA
j_gene: TRBJ2-1
v_gene: TRBV4-1
CDR3aa: ASSQELAGEQF

d_gene: NA
j_gene: TRBJ1-2
v_gene: TRBV10-3
CDR3aa: AISETQQEPNYGYT

d_gene: NA
j_gene: TRBJ2-7
v_gene: TRBV7-2
CDR3aa: ASSLVQGSEQY

d_gene: NA
j_gene: TRBJ2-3
v_gene: TRBV11-1
CDR3aa: ASSLEPRGDTQY

d_gene: NA
j_gene: TRBJ1-2
v_gene: TRBV30
CDR3aa: AWIRAPTHGYT

d_gene: NA
j_gene: TRBJ1-2
v_gene: TRBV9
CDR3aa: ASSVGQGGDGYT

d_gene: TRBD1
j_gene: TRBJ2-2
v_gene: TRBV5-6
CDR3aa: ASSLSPRRQGWGTGELF

d_gene: NA
j_gene: TRBJ1-1
v_gene: TRBV9
CDR3aa: ASSPRDSRTMNTEAF

d_gene: TRBD1
j_gene: TRBJ2-7
v_gene: TRBV20-1
CDR3aa: SASSPYRTGDSVEQY

d_gene: TRBD2
j_gene: TRBJ2-3
v_gene: TRBV20-1
CDR3aa: SASSSGGAPDTQY

d_gene: TRBD2
j_gene: TRBJ2-1
v_gene: TRBV4-1
CDR3aa: ASSLSGGTYNEQF

d_gene: TRBD1
j_gene: TRBJ1-2
v_gene: TRBV19
CDR3aa: ASRRGRGYGYT

d_gene: NA
j_gene: TRBJ2-1
v_gene: TRBV19
CDR3aa: ASSIVGYNEQF